A single sample is the source of the 32 T cell receptor beta chains below, sequenced in a study of blood T cells in healthy people across ages. The second PCR ran roughly 7 to 11 cycles with a sample-barcoded 5' primer and J-beta primers. TCRdb reanalysed the 5' RACE reads using MiXCR and keeps one entry per CDR3 protein. The sample contains more than 700,000 distinct CDR3 sequences, about 46% of which appear only once. Sequencing was done on a sample of blood. These TCRs come from a man older than 75 in good health.

The rearrangement links TRBV11-3 to TRBJ2-5; D unclear. V was shortened by 3 bases and J by 2 bases, with 10 bases between the two germline ends. This CDR3 region has 14 residues. Germline V gives CDR1 SGHNT, CDR2 YENEEA. The CDR3 DNA sequence: TGTGCCAGCAGCTTTACCCCCGTGCAAGAGACCCAGTACTTC. This translates into CASSFTPVQETQYF.

The CDR3 DNA is TGCGCCAGCAGCTTGTTTCAGTCGAACACTGAAGCTTTCTTT. Translating it yields CASSLFQSNTEAFF. The J gene is TRBJ1-1, the V gene TRBV5-1; D remains unclear. Trimming pared 1 base from V and 1 base from J, leaving 8 bases between. The CDR3 contains 14 residues. CDR1 is SGHRS, CDR2 YFSETQ, per germline.

The V call is TRBV7-3, the J call TRBJ1-4; D is possibly TRBD1 (5 bases). The germline V gene has CDR1 SGHTA and CDR2 FQGTGA. Trimming removed 11 bases from V and 6 bases from J, with 22 bases in between. The CDR3 length is 15 residues. CDR3 in amino acids: CAGSGTEDVDEKLFF. The CDR3 nucleotides read TGTGCCGGGAGCGGGACCGAGGACGTGGATGAAAAACTGTTTTTT.

This chain uses TRBV5-5 with TRBJ1-5; D not certain. Between the trimmed V and J ends, which lost 6 bases and 7 bases, there was a span of 20 bases. Germline V lookup: CDR1 SGHKS, CDR2 YYEKEE (reference sequence). The CDR3 has 15 amino acids. CDR3: CASNSGRVPSQPQHF. Written as DNA, the CDR3 is TGTGCCAGCAACTCCGGGAGGGTTCCCTCCCAGCCCCAGCATTTT.

In the case of this clonotype: With a much larger clone just one base away, this may be a read error. This chain joins TRBV12-3 or TRBV12-4 and TRBJ2-3, with 11 nucleotides matching TRBD2. The CDR3 is 17 residues long. The CDR3 loop is CASSLLPGTSGTDMQYF. The CDR3 DNA reads as TGTGCCAGCAGTCTTCTCCCCGGGACTAGCGGCACAGATATGCAGTATTTT.

This clonotype has more than one count but fewer than ten. The V call is TRBV20-1, the J call TRBJ1-1; no firm D call. V was shortened by 5 bases and J by 7 bases, with 17 bases between the two germline ends. The CDR3 contains 13 residues. Per the germline V gene, CDR1 is DFQATT and CDR2 is SNEGSKA (reference sequence). CDR3 sequence reads: CSAPLVSELEAFF. The CDR3 nucleotides read TGCAGTGCTCCTCTCGTGAGTGAGCTTGAAGCTTTCTTT.

This clonotype was recorded a few times. This chain's CDR3 is CASSLAGSAADEQYF. DNA for the CDR3: TGTGCCAGCAGCTTAGCGGGCAGTGCGGCAGACGAGCAGTACTTC. The J gene is TRBJ2-7, the V gene TRBV7-9; D call uncertain. This CDR3 has 15 amino acids. V was pared by 0 bases and J by 5 bases, with 14 bases between. Germline-derived CDR1 and CDR2 are SEHNR and FQNEAQ (reference sequence).

With respect to this clonotype: The junction differs from germline at one of its ends, possibly a read error. The gene calls are TRBV5-1 and TRBJ2-5, with D tentatively TRBD2 (5 bases). The length of the CDR3 is 15 residues. Germline CDR1 SGHRS, CDR2 YFSETQ. The CDR3 DNA reads as TGCGCCAGCAGCTTAGGAGGTGTCCCCCAAGAGACCCGGTACTTC. Its protein is CASSLGGVPQETRYF. The full variable domain, completed using reference TRBV5-1 and TRBJ2-5, is KAGVTQTPRYLIKTRGQQVTLSCSPISGHRSVSWYQQTPGQGLQFLFEYFSETQRNKGNFPGRFSGRQFSNSRSEMNVSTLELGDSALYLCASSLGGVPQETRYFGPGTRLLVL.

The chain uses TRBV12-3 or TRBV12-4 and TRBJ2-5; 16 bases map to TRBD2. The CDR3 runs to 17 residues. With 4 bases clipped from V and 4 bases from J, the junction kept 6 bases outside the gene matches. The CDR3 loop reads CASSSGLAGGLGETQYF. DNA of the CDR3: TGTGCCAGCAGTTCGGGACTAGCGGGAGGGTTGGGAGAGACCCAGTACTTC.

This clonotype was seen ten or more times. The chain has TRBV20-1 and TRBJ2-1; the D is unclear. The CDR3 consists of 13 residues. V lost 6 bases, J lost 10 bases, and 19 bases lay in between. The germline V gene has CDR1 DFQATT and CDR2 SNEGSKA (reference sequence). The DNA for the CDR3 is TGCAGTGCCCGATGGGTGGCCGGCTGCGAGCAGTTCTTC. Amino acids: CSARWVAGCEQFF.

The chain combines TRBV5-1 with TRBJ2-5, with D unresolved. Germline CDR1 is SGHRS and CDR2 is YFSETQ. CDR3 length: 13 residues. Trimming took off 5 bases at V and 3 bases at J, with 11 bases between the two ends. In DNA, the CDR3 is TGCGCCAGCAGAAAAACGTTAAAAGAGACCCAGTACTTC. This encodes CASRKTLKETQYF.

The chain uses TRBV4-3 and TRBJ2-2; D unclear. This CDR3 region has 17 residues. Trimming took 0 bases from V and 4 from J, leaving 15 bases between them. CDR1 LGHNA and CDR2 YSLEER come from the germline V gene. The CDR3 spells CASSQDQTWVGTGELFF. Written as DNA, the CDR3 is TGCGCCAGCAGCCAAGATCAAACCTGGGTTGGCACCGGGGAGCTGTTTTTT.

The chain combines TRBV5-1 with TRBJ2-5; tentative D call: TRBD2 (5 bases). This CDR3 is built from 14 residues. Germline CDR1 SGHRS, CDR2 YFSETQ. Trimming left V 4 bases short and J 2 bases short, with 12 bases between. CDR3 nucleotides: TGCGCCAGCAGCCAGATCCCGGGGCAAGAGACCCAGTACTTC. This sequence encodes CASSQIPGQETQYF.

This clonotype showed up many times. The chain has TRBV27 and TRBJ2-1; TRBD2 matches 9 bases. The CDR3 loop spans 15 amino acids. Losses at the gene ends were 3 bases for V and 4 bases for J; bases not matched to a gene: 4. The germline CDR1 and CDR2 sequences are MNHEY and SMNVEV (reference sequence). CDR3 amino acids: CASSFLAGPYNEQFF. The CDR3 coding sequence is TGTGCCAGCAGTTTTCTAGCGGGGCCATACAATGAGCAGTTCTTC.

Here the CDR3 reads CASSLEGMRTQYF. CDR3 coding DNA: TGTGCCAGCAGCTTGGAAGGGATGCGTACGCAGTATTTT. The chain carries TRBV5-5 and TRBJ2-3, with D hard to call. Germline V CDR1 and CDR2: SGHKS, YYEKEE (reference sequence). The V and J ends lost 0 bases and 8 bases respectively, with 10 bases between them. The CDR3 loop spans 13 amino acids.

The V gene is TRBV25-1, the J gene TRBJ2-1; D possibly matches TRBD1 or TRBD2 (6 bases each). This CDR3 region has 17 residues. V lost 1 base and J 0 bases, leaving 13 bases between the germline ends. From germline, CDR1 is MGHDK and CDR2 SYGVNS. CDR3 loop: CASSESIGGSSYNEQFF. CDR3 DNA sequence: TGTGCCAGCAGTGAATCCATAGGGGGGAGCTCCTACAATGAGCAGTTCTTC.

This clonotype was seen at least ten times. This sequence may be a read error, since a much larger clone differs from it by one base. The V gene is TRBV20-1, the J gene TRBJ2-1; perhaps TRBD2 as D (6 bases). CDR1 and CDR2 (germline): DFQATT, SNEGSKA (reference sequence). This CDR3 has 13 residues. V lost 6 bases and J 9 bases, leaving 18 bases between the germline ends. Here the CDR3 DNA reads TGCAGTGCCGTTGGCACGGGAGAGGGTGAGCAGTTCTTC. Translation gives CSAVGTGEGEQFF.

The chain joins TRBV20-1 to TRBJ2-1; no firm D call. Germline values: CDR1 DFQATT, CDR2 SNEGSKA (reference sequence). V lost 4 bases to trimming and J lost 13 bases, with 14 bases between them. The CDR3 totals 11 residues. CDR3 sequence: CSAKAGALQFF. For the CDR3, the DNA is TGCAGTGCTAAGGCAGGTGCGCTCCAGTTCTTC.

The genes are TRBV10-3 and TRBJ2-1; D possibly corresponds to TRBD2 (6 bases). Germline CDR1 and CDR2: ENHRY and SYGVKD. Between the trimmed V and J ends, which lost 9 bases and 0 bases, there was a span of 15 bases. CDR3 size: 15 residues. DNA for the CDR3: TGTGCCATAGCCGCCCTAGCGTCCTCCTACAATGAGCAGTTCTTC. This encodes CAIAALASSYNEQFF.

This clonotype was counted a few times. The CDR3 DNA reads TGTGCCAGCAGCCCTCGAGCGGGAGCCTCCTACAATGAGCAGTTCTTC. Translating gives CASSPRAGASYNEQFF. This chain uses TRBV7-3 with TRBJ2-1; 8 bases fit TRBD2. The trim removed 5 bases at V and 0 bases at J, leaving 6 bases unmatched. CDR3 length equals 16 residues. CDR1 and CDR2 (germline): SGHTA, FQGTGA.

On this clonotype itself: A much larger clonotype is one base distant, so this may be a read error. This sequence joins TRBV6-5 and TRBJ2-1; D unresolved. The CDR3 has 14 residues. Germline CDR1 MNHEY, CDR2 SVGAGI. The CDR3 DNA is TGTGCCAGCAGTGACTCGGCTGGGGACAATGAGCAGTTCTTC. Amino acid sequence: CASSDSAGDNEQFF.

In the case of this clonotype: Since a much larger clone is just one base distant, this may be a read error. This rearrangement joins TRBV20-1 to TRBJ2-7; possible D gene TRBD1, 5 bases. The J call may be in error: the DNA end matches TRBJ2-5 better. Germline-derived CDR1 and CDR2 are DFQATT and SNEGSKA (reference sequence). The CDR3 contains 15 residues. The DNA for the CDR3 is TGCAGTGCTAGAGACCCAGTGGGATCAGGGGAGACCCAGTACTTC. Residues: CSARDPVGSGETQYF.

This clonotype has just a few counts. The gene calls are TRBV29-1 and TRBJ2-7, with a possible D match to TRBD1 (5 bases). The CDR3 runs 13 residues. Deletions cut 7 bases from V and 1 base from J, with 14 bases between. Germline V gene sequence: CDR1 SQVTM, CDR2 ANQGSEA. Written as DNA, the CDR3 is TGCAGCGCTTCAAGGGGCGCTTCCTACGAGCAGTACTTC. Its protein product is CSASRGASYEQYF.

The chain couples TRBV3-1 to TRBJ2-7; TRBD2 aligns across 11 bases. The CDR3 is 15 residues long. Germline assignment: CDR1 LGHDT and CDR2 YNNKEL (reference sequence). Losses at the gene ends were 5 bases for V and 1 base for J; bases not matched to a gene: 4. CDR3 region: CASSTSGGRSYEQYF. The CDR3 coding sequence is TGTGCCAGCAGCACTAGCGGGGGAAGGTCCTACGAGCAGTACTTC.

In this sample, this clonotype turned up a few times. The chain has TRBV28 and TRBJ1-2; the D gene is possibly TRBD1 (5 bases). V lost 3 bases and J lost 5, with 16 bases in between. In germline, CDR1 is MDHEN, CDR2 SYDVKM. The length of the CDR3 is 15 residues. The CDR3 region has the DNA TGTGCCAGCAGTTTCGGGGATCGGGGGGAGTATGGCTACACCTTC. It specifies CASSFGDRGEYGYTF.

In its sample, this clonotype was seen a few times. This chain links TRBV13 with TRBJ2-7; 12 nucleotides line up with TRBD2. Per germline, CDR1 PRHDT and CDR2 FYEKMQ (reference sequence). The ends lost 2 bases at V and 5 bases at J; junction bases unmatched: 7. The CDR3 is 16 amino acids. CDR3 in DNA: TGTGCCAGCAGCTTACTAGCGGGAGGGCCGGTGCACGAGCAGTACTTC. This encodes CASSLLAGGPVHEQYF.

In its sample, this clonotype was seen many times. The chain has TRBV12-3 or TRBV12-4 and TRBJ2-7; D may be TRBD1 (5 bases). CDR3 length: 14 residues. Trimming cost V 3 bases and J 2 bases, with 11 bases left between them. The CDR3 protein is CASSFRAGPYEQYF. The DNA of the CDR3 is TGTGCCAGCAGTTTTAGGGCAGGGCCCTACGAGCAGTACTTC.

This chain uses TRBV27 with TRBJ2-5; the match to TRBD1 covers 12 bases. CDR1 and CDR2 from the germline V gene are MNHEY and SMNVEV (reference sequence). V was pared by 5 bases and J by 11 bases, with 15 bases of the junction left unmatched. This CDR3 has 16 amino acids. CDR3 residues: CASSRVPGQGAYVQYF. Written as DNA, the CDR3 is TGTGCCAGCAGTCGCGTCCCGGGACAGGGGGCGTATGTGCAGTACTTC.

This rearrangement joins TRBV7-2 to TRBJ2-4; possible D gene TRBD2, 6 bases. The DNA end favors TRBJ2-7, so the J call may be wrong. The CDR3 has 15 residues. The V gene's germline CDR1 is SGHTA and CDR2 FQGNSA. The CDR3 DNA follows: TGTGCCAGCACCATGGCACTGGCGGGATCCGACGAGCAGTACTTC. Translating it yields CASTMALAGSDEQYF.

The CDR3 protein is CASGPRDRSIYTF. CDR3 bases: TGTGCCAGCGGGCCCCGGGACAGGTCAATCTACACCTTC. The chain couples TRBV27 to TRBJ1-2, with 8 bases lining up with TRBD1. J gave up 10 bases and V 8 bases, and 12 bases lay outside the gene matches. There are 13 residues in the CDR3. Germline assignment: CDR1 MNHEY and CDR2 SMNVEV (reference sequence).

A few counts support this clonotype. The J gene is TRBJ2-2, the V gene TRBV9, with D tentatively TRBD1 or TRBD2 (5 bases each). CDR3 length: 15 residues. V lost 3 bases and J 1 base, leaving 10 bases between the germline ends. The germline V gene encodes CDR1 SGDLS and CDR2 YYNGEE. The CDR3 loop is CASSGGTVNTGELFF. The CDR3 DNA follows: TGTGCCAGCAGCGGAGGGACGGTGAACACCGGGGAGCTGTTTTTT.

This CDR3 is CSAPRTSGRDNEQFF. The CDR3, as DNA: TGCAGTGCTCCCCGTACTAGCGGGAGGGACAATGAGCAGTTCTTC. J is TRBJ2-1 and V is TRBV20-1; 13 bases agree with TRBD2. The ends lost 5 bases at V and 5 bases at J; junction bases unmatched: 6. The length of the CDR3 is 15 residues. Germline V gene lookup returns CDR1 DFQATT and CDR2 SNEGSKA (reference sequence).